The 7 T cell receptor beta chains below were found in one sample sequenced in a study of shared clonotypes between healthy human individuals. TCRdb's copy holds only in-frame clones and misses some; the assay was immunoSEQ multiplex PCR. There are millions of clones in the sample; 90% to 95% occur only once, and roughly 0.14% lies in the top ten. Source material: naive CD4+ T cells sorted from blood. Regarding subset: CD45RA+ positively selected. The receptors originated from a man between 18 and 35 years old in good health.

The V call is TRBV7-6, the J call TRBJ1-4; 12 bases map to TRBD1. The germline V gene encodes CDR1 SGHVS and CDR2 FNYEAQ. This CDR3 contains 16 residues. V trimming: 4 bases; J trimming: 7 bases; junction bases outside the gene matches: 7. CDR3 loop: CASSSGTGGKSEKLFF. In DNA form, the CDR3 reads TGTGCCAGCAGCTCCGGGACAGGGGGCAAAAGTGAAAAACTGTTTTTT.

DNA for the CDR3: TGTGCCAGCAGTTTCTTGACAGGGGCTGGCTACACCTTC. As protein: CASSFLTGAGYTF. The V and J genes are TRBV6-5 and TRBJ1-2, with TRBD1 identical over 8 bases. The germline V gene has CDR1 MNHEY and CDR2 SVGAGI. V dropped 4 bases and J dropped 7; count of bases not matched to a gene: 5. This CDR3 contains 13 residues.

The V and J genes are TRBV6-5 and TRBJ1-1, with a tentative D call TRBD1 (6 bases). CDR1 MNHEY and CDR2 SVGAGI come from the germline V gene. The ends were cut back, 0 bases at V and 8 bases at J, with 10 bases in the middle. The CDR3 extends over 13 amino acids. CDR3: CASSYSRGEEAFF. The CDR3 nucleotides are TGTGCCAGCAGTTACTCGAGGGGGGAGGAAGCTTTCTTT.

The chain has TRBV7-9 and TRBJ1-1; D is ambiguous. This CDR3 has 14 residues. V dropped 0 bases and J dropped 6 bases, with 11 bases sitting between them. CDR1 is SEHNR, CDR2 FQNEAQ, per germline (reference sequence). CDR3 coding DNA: TGTGCCAGCAGCTTAGCCGGAGGCCGACCTGAAGCTTTCTTT. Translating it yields CASSLAGGRPEAFF.

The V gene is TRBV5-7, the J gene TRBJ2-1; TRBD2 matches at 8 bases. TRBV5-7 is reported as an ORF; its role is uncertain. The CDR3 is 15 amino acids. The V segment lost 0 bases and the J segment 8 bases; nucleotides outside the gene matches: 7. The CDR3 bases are TGTGCCAGCAGCTTGGCCCGGGAGGGCCTTCATGAGCAGTTCTTC. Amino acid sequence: CASSLAREGLHEQFF.

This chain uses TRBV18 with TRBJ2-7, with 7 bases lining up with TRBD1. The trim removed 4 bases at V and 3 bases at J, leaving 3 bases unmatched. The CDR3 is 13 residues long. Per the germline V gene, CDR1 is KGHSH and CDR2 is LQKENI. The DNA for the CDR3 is TGTGCCAGCTCACGAGGGACAGTCTACGAGCAGTACTTC. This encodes CASSRGTVYEQYF.

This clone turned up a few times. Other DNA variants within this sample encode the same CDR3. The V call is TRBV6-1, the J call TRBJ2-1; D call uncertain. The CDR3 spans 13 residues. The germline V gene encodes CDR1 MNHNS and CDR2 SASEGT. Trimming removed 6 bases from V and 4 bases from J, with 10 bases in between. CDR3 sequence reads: CASRAGSYNEQFF. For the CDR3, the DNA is TGTGCCAGCAGGGCTGGCTCTTACAATGAGCAGTTCTTC.